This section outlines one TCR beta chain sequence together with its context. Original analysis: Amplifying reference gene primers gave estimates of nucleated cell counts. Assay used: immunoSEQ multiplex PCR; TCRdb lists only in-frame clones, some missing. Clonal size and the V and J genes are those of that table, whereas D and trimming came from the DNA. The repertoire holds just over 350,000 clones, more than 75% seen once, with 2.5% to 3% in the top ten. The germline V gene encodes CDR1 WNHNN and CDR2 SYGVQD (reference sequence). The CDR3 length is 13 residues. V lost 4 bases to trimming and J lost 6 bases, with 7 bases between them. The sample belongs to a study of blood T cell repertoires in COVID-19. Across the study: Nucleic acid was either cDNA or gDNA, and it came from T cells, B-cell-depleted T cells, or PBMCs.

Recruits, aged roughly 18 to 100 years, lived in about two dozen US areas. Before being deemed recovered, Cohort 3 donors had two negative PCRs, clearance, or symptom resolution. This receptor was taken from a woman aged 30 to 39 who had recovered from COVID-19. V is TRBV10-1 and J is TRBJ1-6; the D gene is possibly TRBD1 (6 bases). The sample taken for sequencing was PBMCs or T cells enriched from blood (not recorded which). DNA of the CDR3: TGCGCCAGCAGTGGGACAGTTAATTCACCCCTCCACTTT. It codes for CASSGTVNSPLHF.